This section outlines one T cell receptor beta chain sequence together with its context. The antigen remains undetermined. The data stem from a study of PD-1 blockade in classical Hodgkin lymphoma. In germline, CDR1 is SGHNT, CDR2 YENEEA. This CDR3 contains 14 residues. V was shortened by 0 bases and J by 3 bases, with 6 bases between the two germline ends. Method: immunoSEQ multiplex PCR; TCRdb's copy keeps in-frame clones and lacks some. This table holds some 40,000 clones, roughly three quarters found once. General study points: A reduction in baseline TCR diversity was reportedly seen in newly diagnosed patients relative to healthy donors. Patients with a complete response exhibited baseline diversity comparable to newly diagnosed patients.

All the patients suffered relapse after autologous stem cell transplantation, and brentuximab vedotin exposure differed. V usage is TRBV11-3 and J usage is TRBJ2-1; D uncertain. The sequence was obtained from a human donor with classical Hodgkin lymphoma. This specimen consisted of peripheral blood mononuclear cells (PBMCs), obtained before the second cycle of nivolumab. The CDR3 region has the DNA TGTGCCAGCAGCTTAGACAAAGACTACAATGAGCAGTTCTTC. It yields the protein CASSLDKDYNEQFF.